The T cell receptor beta chain described here comes from a study of CD8 T cells in Susac syndrome. Sequencing targeted TCR beta in blood CD8+ and CD4+ T cells. Trimming took off 0 bases at V and 6 bases at J, with 9 bases between the two ends. CDR1 SGHTA and CDR2 FQGTGA come from the germline V gene. The CDR3 totals 14 residues. Random hexamers served to reverse transcribe roughly 0.45 to 1 ug RNA. TCRdb used MiXCR to reprocess the immunoSEQ multiplex PCR reads, holding one entry per CDR3 protein. The table records approximately 120,000 distinct CDR3 sequences, over 85% of them present only once. Material for sequencing was CD8+ T cells from PBMCs. The V gene is TRBV7-3, the J gene TRBJ1-5; D uncertain. The origin of this receptor is a human donor with multiple sclerosis. For the CDR3, the DNA is TGTGCCAGCAGCTTAACAGGGTACGGTCAGCCCCAGCATTTT. It specifies CASSLTGYGQPQHF.